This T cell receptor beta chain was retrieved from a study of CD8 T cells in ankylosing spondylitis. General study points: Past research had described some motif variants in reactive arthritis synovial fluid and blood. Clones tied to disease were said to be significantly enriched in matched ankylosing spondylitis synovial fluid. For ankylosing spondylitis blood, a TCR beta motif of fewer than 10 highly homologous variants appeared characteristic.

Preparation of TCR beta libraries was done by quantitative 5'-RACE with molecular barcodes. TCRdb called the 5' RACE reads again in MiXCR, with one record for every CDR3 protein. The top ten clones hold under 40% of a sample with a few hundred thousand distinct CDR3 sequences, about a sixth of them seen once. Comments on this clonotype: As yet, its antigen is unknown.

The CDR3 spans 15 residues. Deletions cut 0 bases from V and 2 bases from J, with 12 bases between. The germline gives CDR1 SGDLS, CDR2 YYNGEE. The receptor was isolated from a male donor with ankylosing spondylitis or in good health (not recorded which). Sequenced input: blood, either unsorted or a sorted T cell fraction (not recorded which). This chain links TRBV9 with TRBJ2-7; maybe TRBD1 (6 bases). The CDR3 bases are TGTGCCAGCAGCGTAGCAACAGGGCCCACCTACGAGCAGTACTTC. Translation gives CASSVATGPTYEQYF.